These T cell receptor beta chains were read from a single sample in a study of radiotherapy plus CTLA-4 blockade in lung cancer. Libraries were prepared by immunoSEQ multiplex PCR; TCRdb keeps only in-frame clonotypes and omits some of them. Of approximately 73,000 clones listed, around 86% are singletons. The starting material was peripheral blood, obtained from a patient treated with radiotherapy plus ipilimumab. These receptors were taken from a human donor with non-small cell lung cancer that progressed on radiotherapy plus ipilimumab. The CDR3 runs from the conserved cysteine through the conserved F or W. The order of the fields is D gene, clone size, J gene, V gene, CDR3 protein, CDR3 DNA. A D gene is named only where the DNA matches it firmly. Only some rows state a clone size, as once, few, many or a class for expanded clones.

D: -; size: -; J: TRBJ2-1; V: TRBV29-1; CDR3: CSVQTDVSEQFF; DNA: TGCAGCGTCCAAACTGACGTGAGTGAGCAGTTCTTC
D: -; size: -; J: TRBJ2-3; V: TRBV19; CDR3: CASSIGAGIVTDTQYF; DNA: TGTGCCAGTAGTATAGGTGCAGGAATAGTCACAGATACGCAGTATTTT
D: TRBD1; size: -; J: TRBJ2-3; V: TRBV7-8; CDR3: CASSLGGQGAADTQYF; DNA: TGTGCCAGCAGCTTAGGAGGACAGGGGGCAGCAGATACGCAGTATTTT
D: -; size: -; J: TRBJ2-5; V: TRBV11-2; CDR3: CASSLGRGQQETQYF; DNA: TGTGCCAGCAGCTTAGGACGAGGACAGCAAGAGACCCAGTACTTC
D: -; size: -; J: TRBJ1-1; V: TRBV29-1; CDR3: CSAPERSEHGRTEAFF; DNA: TGCAGCGCTCCAGAGAGGTCAGAACACGGTAGGACTGAAGCTTTCTTT
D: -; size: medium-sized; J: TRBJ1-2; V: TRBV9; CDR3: CASSVGRDGNYGYTF; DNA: TGTGCCAGCAGCGTAGGTAGGGACGGGAACTATGGCTACACCTTC
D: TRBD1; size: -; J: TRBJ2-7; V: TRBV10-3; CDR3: CAISGRDREIHEQYF; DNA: TGTGCCATCAGTGGCAGGGACAGGGAAATCCACGAGCAGTACTTC
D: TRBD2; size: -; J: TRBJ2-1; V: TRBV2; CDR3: CASRLAGALSYNEQFF; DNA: TGTGCCAGCAGACTAGCGGGAGCACTCTCCTACAATGAGCAGTTCTTC
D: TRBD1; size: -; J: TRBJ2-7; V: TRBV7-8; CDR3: CASSPTGARDEQYF; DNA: TGTGCCAGCAGCCCGACAGGGGCAAGGGACGAGCAGTACTTC
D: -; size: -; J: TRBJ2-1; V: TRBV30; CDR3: CAWSLLPYNEQFF; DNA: TGTGCCTGGAGTTTGCTTCCTTACAATGAGCAGTTCTTC
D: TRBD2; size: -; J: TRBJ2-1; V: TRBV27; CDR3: CASSRGTSGSSYNEQFF; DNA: TGTGCCAGCAGTCGGGGGACTAGCGGGAGCTCCTACAATGAGCAGTTCTTC
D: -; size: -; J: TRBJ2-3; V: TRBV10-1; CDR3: CASSAGDSTQYF; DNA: TGCGCCAGCAGTGCTGGGGACTCCACGCAGTATTTT
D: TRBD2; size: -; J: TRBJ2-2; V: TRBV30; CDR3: CASRPSGTSRNTGELFF; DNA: TGTGCCTCCAGACCGTCGGGGACTAGCAGGAACACCGGGGAGCTGTTTTTT
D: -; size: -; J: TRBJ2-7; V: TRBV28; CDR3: CASSPAGYEQYF; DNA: TGTGCCAGCAGTCCCGCAGGCTACGAGCAGTACTTC
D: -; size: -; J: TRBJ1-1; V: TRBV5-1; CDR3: CASSLAGQGSTEAFF; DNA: TGCGCCAGCAGCTTGGCGGGGCAGGGGAGCACTGAAGCTTTCTTT
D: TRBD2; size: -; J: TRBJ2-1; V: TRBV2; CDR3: CASSEGTSGRARSEQFF; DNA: TGTGCCAGCAGTGAGGGGACTAGCGGGAGGGCCCGTTCTGAGCAGTTCTTC
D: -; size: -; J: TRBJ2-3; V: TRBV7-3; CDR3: CASTTGGGDTQYF; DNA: TGTGCCAGCACCACAGGGGGAGGGGATACGCAGTATTTT
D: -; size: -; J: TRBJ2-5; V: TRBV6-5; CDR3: CASSYSPSDQETQYF; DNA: TGTGCCAGCAGTTACTCGCCGTCCGACCAAGAGACCCAGTACTTC
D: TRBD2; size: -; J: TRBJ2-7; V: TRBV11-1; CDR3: CASSFNGRNSYEQYF; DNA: TGTGCCAGCAGCTTTAACGGGAGGAACTCCTACGAGCAGTACTTC
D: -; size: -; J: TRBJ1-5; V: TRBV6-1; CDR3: CASSGLRDTFIEYSNQPQHF; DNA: TGTGCCAGCAGTGGTCTCCGGGACACTTTTATTGAGTACAGCAATCAGCCCCAGCATTTT
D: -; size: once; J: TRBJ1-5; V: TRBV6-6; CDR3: CASSTRRSSNQPQHF; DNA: TGTGCCAGCAGTACTCGACGGAGTTCCAATCAGCCCCAGCATTTT
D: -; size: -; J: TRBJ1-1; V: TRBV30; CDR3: CAWRAGGTMNTEAFF; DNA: TGTGCCTGGAGGGCGGGCGGGACAATGAACACTGAAGCTTTCTTT